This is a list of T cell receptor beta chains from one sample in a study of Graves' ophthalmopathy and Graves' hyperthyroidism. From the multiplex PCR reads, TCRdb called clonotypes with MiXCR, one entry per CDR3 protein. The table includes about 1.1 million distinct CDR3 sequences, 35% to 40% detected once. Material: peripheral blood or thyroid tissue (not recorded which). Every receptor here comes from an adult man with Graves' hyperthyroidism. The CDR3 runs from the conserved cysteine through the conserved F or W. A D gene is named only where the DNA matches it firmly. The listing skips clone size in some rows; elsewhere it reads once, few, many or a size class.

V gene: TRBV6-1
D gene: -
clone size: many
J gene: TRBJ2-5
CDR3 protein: CASRGASKETQYF
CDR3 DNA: TGTGCCAGCAGGGGAGCGAGTAAAGAGACCCAGTACTTC

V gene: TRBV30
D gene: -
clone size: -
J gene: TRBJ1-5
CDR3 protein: CACRQQGGNQPQHF
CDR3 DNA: TGTGCCTGTAGGCAGCAAGGGGGCAATCAGCCCCAGCATTTT

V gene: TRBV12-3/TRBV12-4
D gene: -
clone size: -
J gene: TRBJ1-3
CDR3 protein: CASSLGPGYTIYF
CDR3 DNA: TGTGCCAGCAGTTTGGGCCCTGGCTACACCATATATTTT

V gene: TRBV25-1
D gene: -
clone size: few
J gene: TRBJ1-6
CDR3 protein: CASGASYNSPLHF
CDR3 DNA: TGTGCCAGCGGGGCATCCTATAATTCACCCCTCCACTTT

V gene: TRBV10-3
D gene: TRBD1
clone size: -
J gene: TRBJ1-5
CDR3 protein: CAISEWTGDNQPQHF
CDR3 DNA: TGTGCCATCAGTGAGTGGACAGGGGACAATCAGCCCCAGCATTTT

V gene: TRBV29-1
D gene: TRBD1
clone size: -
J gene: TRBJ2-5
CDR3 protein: CSVGNRGETQYF
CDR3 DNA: TGCAGCGTTGGAAACAGGGGAGAGACCCAGTACTTC

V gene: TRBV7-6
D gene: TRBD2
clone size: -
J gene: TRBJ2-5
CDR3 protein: CASSPRTSSVGQMETQYF
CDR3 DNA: TGTGCCAGCAGCCCAAGGACTAGCAGTGTGGGACAAATGGAGACCCAGTACTTC

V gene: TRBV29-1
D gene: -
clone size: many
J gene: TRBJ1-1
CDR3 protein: CSVRVRSTEAFF
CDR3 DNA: TGCAGCGTTCGAGTCAGATCCACTGAAGCTTTCTTT

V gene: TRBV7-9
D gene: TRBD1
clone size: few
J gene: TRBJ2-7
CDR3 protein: CASSFSVGTGFFLAYEQYF
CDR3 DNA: TGTGCCAGCAGCTTTAGTGTCGGGACAGGGTTCTTTCTGGCCTACGAGCAGTACTTC

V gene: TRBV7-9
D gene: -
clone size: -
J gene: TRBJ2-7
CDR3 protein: CASSPPSHTGFYEQYF
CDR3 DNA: TGTGCCAGCAGCCCCCCTAGCCACACAGGGTTCTACGAGCAGTACTTC

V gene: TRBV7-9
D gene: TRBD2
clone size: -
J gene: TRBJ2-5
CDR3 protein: CTSSPGTSDYQETQYF
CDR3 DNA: TGCACCAGCAGCCCGGGGACTAGCGACTACCAAGAGACCCAGTACTTC

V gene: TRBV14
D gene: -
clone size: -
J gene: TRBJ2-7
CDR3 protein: CTSRYRDSAYYEQYF
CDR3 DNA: TGTACCAGCAGATACAGGGATTCGGCCTACTACGAGCAGTACTTC

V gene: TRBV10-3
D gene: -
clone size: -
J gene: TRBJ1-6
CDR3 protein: CAISPLLNSPLHF
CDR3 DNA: TGTGCCATCAGCCCACTCCTAAATTCACCCCTCCACTTT

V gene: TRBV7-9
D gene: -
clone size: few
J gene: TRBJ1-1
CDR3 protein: CASSVGEENTEAFF
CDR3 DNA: TGTGCCAGCAGCGTAGGGGAGGAGAACACTGAAGCTTTCTTT